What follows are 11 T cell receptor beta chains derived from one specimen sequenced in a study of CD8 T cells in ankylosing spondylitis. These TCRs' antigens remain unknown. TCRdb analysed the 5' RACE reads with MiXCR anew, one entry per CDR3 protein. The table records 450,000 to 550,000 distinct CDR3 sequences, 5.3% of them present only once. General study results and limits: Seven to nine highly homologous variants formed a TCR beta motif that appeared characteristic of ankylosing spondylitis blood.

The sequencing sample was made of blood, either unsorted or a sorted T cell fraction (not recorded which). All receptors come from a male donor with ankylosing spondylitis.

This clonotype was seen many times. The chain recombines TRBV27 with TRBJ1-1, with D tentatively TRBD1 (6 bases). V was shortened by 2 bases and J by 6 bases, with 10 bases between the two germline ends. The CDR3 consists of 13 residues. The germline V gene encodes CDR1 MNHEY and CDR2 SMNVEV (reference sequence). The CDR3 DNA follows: TGTGCCAGCAGTTTACTCTACAGGGCTGAAGCTTTCTTT. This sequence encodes CASSLLYRAEAFF.

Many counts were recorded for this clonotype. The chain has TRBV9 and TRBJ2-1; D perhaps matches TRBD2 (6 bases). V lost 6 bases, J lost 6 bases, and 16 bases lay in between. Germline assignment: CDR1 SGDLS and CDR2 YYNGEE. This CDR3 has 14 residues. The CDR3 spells CASTDGRDRNEQFF. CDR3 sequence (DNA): TGTGCCAGCACCGACGGGCGGGACCGCAATGAGCAGTTCTTC. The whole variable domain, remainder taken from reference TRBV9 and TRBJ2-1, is DSGVTQTPKHLITATGQRVTLRCSPRSGDLSVYWYQQSLDQGLQFLIQYYNGEERAKGNILERFSAQQFPDLHSELNLSSLELGDSALYFCASTDGRDRNEQFFGPGTRLTVL.

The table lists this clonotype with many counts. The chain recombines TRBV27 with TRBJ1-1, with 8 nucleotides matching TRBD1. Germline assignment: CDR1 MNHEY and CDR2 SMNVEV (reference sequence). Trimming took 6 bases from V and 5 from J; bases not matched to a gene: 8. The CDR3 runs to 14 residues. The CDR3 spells CASSFRGRGTEAFF. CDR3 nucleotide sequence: TGTGCCAGCAGCTTCAGGGGGCGCGGGACTGAAGCTTTCTTT.

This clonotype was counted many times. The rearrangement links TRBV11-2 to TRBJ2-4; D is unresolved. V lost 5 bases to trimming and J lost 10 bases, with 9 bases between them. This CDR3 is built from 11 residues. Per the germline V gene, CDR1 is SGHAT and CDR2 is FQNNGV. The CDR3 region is CASSLRLIQYF. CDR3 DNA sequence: TGTGCCAGCAGCCTACGCCTGATTCAGTACTTC.

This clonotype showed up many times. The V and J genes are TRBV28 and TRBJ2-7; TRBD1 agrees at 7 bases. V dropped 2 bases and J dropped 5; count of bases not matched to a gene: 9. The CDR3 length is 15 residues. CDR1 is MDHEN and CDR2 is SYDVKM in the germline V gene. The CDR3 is CASSLRLGGYHEQYF. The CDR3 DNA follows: TGTGCCAGCAGTTTACGGCTAGGGGGCTACCACGAGCAGTACTTC.

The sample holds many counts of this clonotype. The CDR3 sequence: CASSLAGGQGYNEQFF. DNA of the CDR3: TGCGCCAGCAGCTTGGCCGGGGGACAGGGGTACAATGAGCAGTTCTTC. The chain combines TRBV5-1 with TRBJ2-1; 10 nucleotides line up with TRBD1. With 0 bases clipped from V and 4 bases from J, the junction kept 4 bases outside the gene matches. Germline V CDR1 and CDR2: SGHRS, YFSETQ. This CDR3 is built from 16 residues.

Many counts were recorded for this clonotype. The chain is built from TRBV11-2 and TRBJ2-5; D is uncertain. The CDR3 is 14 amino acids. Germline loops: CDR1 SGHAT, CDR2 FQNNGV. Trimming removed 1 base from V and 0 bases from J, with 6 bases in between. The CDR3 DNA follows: TGTGCCAGCAGCTTAGCGGTCTACCAAGAGACCCAGTACTTC. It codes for CASSLAVYQETQYF.

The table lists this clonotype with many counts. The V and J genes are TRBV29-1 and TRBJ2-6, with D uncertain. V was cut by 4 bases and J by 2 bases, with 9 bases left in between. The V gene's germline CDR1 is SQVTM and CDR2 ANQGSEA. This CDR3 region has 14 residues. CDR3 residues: CSVGSSPGANVLTF. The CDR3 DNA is TGCAGCGTTGGTTCCTCTCCTGGGGCCAACGTCCTGACTTTC.

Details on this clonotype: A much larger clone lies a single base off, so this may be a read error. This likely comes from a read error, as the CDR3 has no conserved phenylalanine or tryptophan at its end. CDR3: CAISESLTSRNEQYI. The CDR3 DNA reads TGTGCCATCAGTGAGTCCCTGACTAGTCGGAACGAGCAGTACATC. The chain joins TRBV10-3 to TRBJ2-7, with a weak D call TRBD2 (6 bases). CDR1 is ENHRY and CDR2 is SYGVKD in the germline V gene. V lost 0 bases to trimming and J lost 5 bases, with 14 bases between them. The CDR3 totals 15 residues.

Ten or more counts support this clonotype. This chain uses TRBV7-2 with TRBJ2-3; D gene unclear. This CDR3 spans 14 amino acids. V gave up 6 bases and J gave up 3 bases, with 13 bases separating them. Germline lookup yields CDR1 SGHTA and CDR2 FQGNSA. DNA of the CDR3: TGTGCCAGCAGGGCTGGCCTAGGGACAGATACGCAGTATTTT. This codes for CASRAGLGTDTQYF.

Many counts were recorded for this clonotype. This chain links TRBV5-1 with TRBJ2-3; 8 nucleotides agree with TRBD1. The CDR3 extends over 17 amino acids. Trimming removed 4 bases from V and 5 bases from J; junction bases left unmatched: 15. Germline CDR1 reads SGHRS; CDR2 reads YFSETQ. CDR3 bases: TGCGCCAGCAGCCGAGGGATTATACAGGGGGGCGAAGATACGCAGTATTTT. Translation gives CASSRGIIQGGEDTQYF.